The source of this TCR beta chain is a study of CD8 T cells in ankylosing spondylitis. This clonotype was detected only a few times. The antigen is undetermined. Quantitative 5'-RACE with molecular barcodes was used to make the TCR beta libraries. TCRdb processed the 5' RACE reads anew with MiXCR; each CDR3 protein has one entry. The profile shows approximately 400,000 distinct CDR3 sequences, approximately 17% of them singletons. Study-wide results and limits: Earlier literature documents some of the motif variants in reactive arthritis synovial fluid and blood. For ankylosing spondylitis blood, a TCR beta motif of about 8 highly homologous variants appeared characteristic.

V dropped 8 bases and J dropped 3 bases, with 11 bases sitting between them. This CDR3 is built from 13 residues. Per germline, CDR1 LGHDT and CDR2 YNNKEL (reference sequence). The TCR sequence derives from a male donor with ankylosing spondylitis. This sequence joins TRBV3-1 and TRBJ2-1; perhaps TRBD1 as D (6 bases). Specimen: blood, either unsorted or a sorted T cell fraction (not recorded which). CDR3 DNA: TGTGCCAGCGGGTACAGGGACTACAATGAGCAGTTCTTC. This sequence encodes CASGYRDYNEQFF.